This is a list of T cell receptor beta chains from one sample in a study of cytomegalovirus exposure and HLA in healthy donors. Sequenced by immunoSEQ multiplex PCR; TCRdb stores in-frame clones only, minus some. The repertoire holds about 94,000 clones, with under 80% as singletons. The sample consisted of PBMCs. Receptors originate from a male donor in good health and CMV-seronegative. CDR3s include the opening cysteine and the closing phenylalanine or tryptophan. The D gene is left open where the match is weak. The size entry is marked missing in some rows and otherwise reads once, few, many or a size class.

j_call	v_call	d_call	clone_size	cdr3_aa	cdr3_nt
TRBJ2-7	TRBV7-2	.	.	CASSPQANYEQYF	TGTGCCAGCAGCCCTCAAGCGAACTACGAGCAGTACTTC
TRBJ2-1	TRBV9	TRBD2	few	CASSVVSGGNEQFF	TGTGCCAGCAGCGTAGTTAGCGGGGGCAATGAGCAGTTCTTC
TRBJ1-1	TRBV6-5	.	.	CASSQQLNTEAFF	TGTGCCAGCAGTCAACAGCTGAACACTGAAGCTTTCTTT
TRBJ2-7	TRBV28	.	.	CASSIAPTSYEQYF	TGTGCCAGCAGTATAGCCCCTACCTCCTACGAGCAGTACTTC
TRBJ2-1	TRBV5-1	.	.	CASSLATRGLTGEQFF	TGCGCCAGCAGCTTGGCCACCAGGGGATTGACGGGTGAGCAGTTCTTC
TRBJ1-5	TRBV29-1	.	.	CSVEGLPNQPQHF	TGCAGCGTTGAAGGGCTCCCGAATCAGCCCCAGCATTTT
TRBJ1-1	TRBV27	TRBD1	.	CASSHKTGQNTEAFF	TGTGCCAGCAGCCACAAGACAGGGCAGAACACTGAAGCTTTCTTT
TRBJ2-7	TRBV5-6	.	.	CASSVTYEQYF	TGTGCCAGCAGCGTCACTTACGAGCAGTACTTC
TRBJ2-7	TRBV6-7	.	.	CASSDRSYEQYF	TGTGCCAGCAGCGACAGGAGCTACGAGCAGTACTTC
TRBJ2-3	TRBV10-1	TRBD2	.	CASMDNSGGPGDTQYF	TGCGCCAGCATGGATAATAGCGGGGGGCCAGGAGATACGCAGTATTTT
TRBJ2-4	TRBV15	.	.	CATSRFGQTGNIQCF	TGTGCCACCAGCCGATTCGGACAGACTGGGAACATTCAGTGCTTC
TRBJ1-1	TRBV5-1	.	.	CASSPLGQLNTEAFF	TGCGCCAGCAGCCCACTCGGACAGTTAAACACTGAAGCTTTCTTT
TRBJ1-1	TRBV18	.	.	CASSPGRASTEAFF	TGTGCCAGCTCACCAGGGAGGGCCAGCACTGAAGCTTTCTTT
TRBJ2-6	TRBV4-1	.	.	CASSQEGSSGANVLTF	TGCGCCAGCAGCCAAGAGGGGAGCTCTGGGGCCAACGTCCTGACTTTC
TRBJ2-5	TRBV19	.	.	CASSPRHQGLETQYF	TGTGCCAGTAGTCCGCGACATCAGGGGTTGGAGACCCAGTACTTC
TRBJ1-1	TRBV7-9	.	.	CASSLSNTEAFF	TGTGCCAGCAGCTTAAGCAACACTGAAGCTTTCTTT
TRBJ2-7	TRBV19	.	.	CASSSGPYEQYF	TGTGCCAGTAGTAGTGGGCCTTACGAGCAGTACTTC
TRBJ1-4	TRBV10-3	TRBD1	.	CAISAGQGAFNEKLFF	TGTGCCATCAGTGCGGGGCAGGGGGCGTTTAATGAAAAACTGTTTTTT
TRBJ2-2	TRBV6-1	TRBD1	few	CASSVPQGLWTGELFF	TGTGCCAGCAGTGTCCCACAGGGGCTTTGGACCGGGGAGCTGTTTTTT
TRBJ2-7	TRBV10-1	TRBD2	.	CASSESGLAVTSYEQYF	TGCGCCAGCAGTGAGTCGGGGCTAGCGGTAACCTCCTACGAGCAGTACTTC
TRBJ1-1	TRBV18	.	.	CASSPGGSEAFF	TGTGCCAGCTCACCCGGGGGTTCTGAAGCTTTCTTT
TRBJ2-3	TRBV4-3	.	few	CASSQDHSFTDTQYF	TGCGCCAGCAGCCAAGATCACTCCTTCACAGATACGCAGTATTTT
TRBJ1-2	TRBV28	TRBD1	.	CASSPLDRVYGYTF	TGTGCCAGCAGTCCACTCGACAGGGTCTATGGCTACACCTTC
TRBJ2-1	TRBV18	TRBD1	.	CASSPTPGTASTLYNEQFF	TGTGCCAGCTCACCCACCCCCGGGACAGCCTCGACTCTTTACAATGAGCAGTTCTTC
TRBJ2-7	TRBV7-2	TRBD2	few	CASSPAGGSGEQYF	TGTGCCAGCAGCCCAGCGGGAGGGTCGGGGGAGCAGTACTTC
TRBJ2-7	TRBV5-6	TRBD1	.	CASSLATGSLEQYF	TGTGCCAGCAGCTTGGCGACAGGGTCTCTCGAGCAGTACTTC
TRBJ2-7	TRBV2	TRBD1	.	CASRKGTGSYEQYF	TGTGCCAGCAGGAAGGGGACAGGCTCCTACGAGCAGTACTTC
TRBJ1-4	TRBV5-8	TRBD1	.	CASSLDGQANEKLFF	TGTGCCAGCAGCTTGGATGGACAGGCTAATGAAAAACTGTTTTTT
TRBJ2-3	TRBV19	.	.	CASSIAGPSSADTQYF	TGTGCCAGTAGTATTGCGGGGCCGTCGTCAGCAGATACGCAGTATTTT
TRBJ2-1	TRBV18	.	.	CASFTDSTHEQFF	TGTGCCAGCTTCACGGACAGTACGCATGAGCAGTTCTTC
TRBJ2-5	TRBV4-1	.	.	CASSQGNRDQETQYF	TGCGCCAGCAGCCAAGGTAATCGTGACCAAGAGACCCAGTACTTC
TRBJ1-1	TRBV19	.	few	CASKGGVNTEAFF	TGTGCCAGTAAAGGGGGGGTGAACACTGAAGCTTTCTTT
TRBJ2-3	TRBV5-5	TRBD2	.	CASSLRREGPTDTQYF	TGTGCCAGCAGCCTTCGGAGGGAGGGGCCCACAGATACGCAGTATTTT
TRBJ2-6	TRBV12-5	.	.	CASENDRPYSGANVLTF	TGTGCTAGTGAGAACGACAGGCCCTACTCTGGGGCCAACGTCCTGACTTTC
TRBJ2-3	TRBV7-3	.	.	CASSTGGNTDTQYF	TGTGCCAGCAGTACCGGGGGAAACACAGATACGCAGTATTTT
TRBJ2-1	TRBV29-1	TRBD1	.	CSASDRFYNEQFF	TGCAGCGCCTCGGACAGGTTTTACAATGAGCAGTTCTTC
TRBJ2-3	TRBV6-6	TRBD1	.	CASSEYRPGQEKYF	TGTGCCAGCAGCGAGTACCGACCGGGACAGGAAAAGTATTTT
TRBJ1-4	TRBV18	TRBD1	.	CASSLGQASNEKLFF	TGTGCCAGCTCCCTAGGACAGGCCTCTAATGAAAAACTGTTTTTT
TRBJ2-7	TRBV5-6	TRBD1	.	CASSADRRDRVYEQYF	TGTGCCAGCAGCGCGGATCGCCGGGACAGGGTCTACGAGCAGTACTTC
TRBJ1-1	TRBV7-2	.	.	CASSPQGRNTEAFF	TGTGCCAGCAGCCCACAGGGTAGGAACACTGAAGCTTTCTTT
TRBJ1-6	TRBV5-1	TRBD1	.	CASSFQPRTGVGNSPLHF	TGCGCCAGCAGCTTCCAACCCCGGACAGGGGTTGGCAATTCACCCCTCCACTTT
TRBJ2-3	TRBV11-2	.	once	CASSSGDTQYF	TGTGCCAGCAGCTCCGGAGATACGCAGTATTTT
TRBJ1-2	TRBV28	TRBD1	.	CASSLLSRDRNGYTF	TGTGCCAGCAGTTTATTGTCTAGGGACAGGAATGGCTACACCTTC
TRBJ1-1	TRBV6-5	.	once	CASFKWLARDTEAFF	TGTGCCAGCTTCAAATGGTTGGCTCGGGACACTGAAGCTTTCTTT
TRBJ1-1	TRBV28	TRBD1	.	CASIAPGQGTGTEAFF	TGTGCCAGCATCGCCCCGGGACAGGGAACGGGCACTGAAGCTTTCTTT
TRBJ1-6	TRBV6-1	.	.	CASSEDRSSYNSPLHF	TGTGCCAGCAGTGAAGACAGGAGCTCCTATAATTCACCCCTCCACTTT
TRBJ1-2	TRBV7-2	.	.	CASAVRQNTYGYTF	TGTGCTTCAGCAGTAAGACAAAATACCTATGGCTACACCTTC
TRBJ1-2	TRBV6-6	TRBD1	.	CASSYGQEGLDGYTF	TGTGCCAGCAGTTACGGACAGGAAGGGCTTGATGGCTACACCTTC
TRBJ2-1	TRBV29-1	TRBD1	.	CSVQNRGLYNEQFF	TGCAGCGTCCAAAACAGGGGGCTTTACAATGAGCAGTTCTTC
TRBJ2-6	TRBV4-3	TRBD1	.	CASSQTNQGDVDGANVLTF	TGCGCCAGCAGCCAGACGAACCAGGGGGATGTAGATGGGGCCAACGTCCTGACTTTC
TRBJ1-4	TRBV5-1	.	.	CASRPQLNEKLFF	TGCGCCAGCAGACCGCAGTTAAATGAAAAACTGTTTTTT
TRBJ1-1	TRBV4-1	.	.	CASSHPGWGTEAFF	TGCGCCAGCAGCCATCCGGGGTGGGGAACTGAAGCTTTCTTT
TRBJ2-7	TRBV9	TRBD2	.	CASSGRLAGRFSEQYF	TGTGCCAGCAGCGGCCGACTAGCGGGCCGCTTTAGCGAGCAGTACTTC
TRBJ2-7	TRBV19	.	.	CASSMAGGYEQYF	TGTGCCAGTAGTATGGCAGGGGGGTACGAGCAGTACTTC
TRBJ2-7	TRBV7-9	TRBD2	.	CASSTYGTSGSYEQYF	TGTGCCAGCAGCACATACGGGACTAGCGGCTCCTACGAGCAGTACTTC
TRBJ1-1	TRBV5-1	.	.	CASSLARDIGNEAFF	TGCGCCAGCAGCTTGGCCAGGGACATCGGAAACGAAGCTTTCTTT
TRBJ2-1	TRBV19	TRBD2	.	CASLDRGLAGVQFF	TGTGCCTCCCTGGACAGAGGACTAGCGGGAGTACAGTTCTTC
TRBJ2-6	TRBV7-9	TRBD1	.	CASSLATGLASGANVLTF	TGTGCCAGCAGCTTAGCGACAGGGTTAGCCTCTGGGGCCAACGTCCTGACTTTC